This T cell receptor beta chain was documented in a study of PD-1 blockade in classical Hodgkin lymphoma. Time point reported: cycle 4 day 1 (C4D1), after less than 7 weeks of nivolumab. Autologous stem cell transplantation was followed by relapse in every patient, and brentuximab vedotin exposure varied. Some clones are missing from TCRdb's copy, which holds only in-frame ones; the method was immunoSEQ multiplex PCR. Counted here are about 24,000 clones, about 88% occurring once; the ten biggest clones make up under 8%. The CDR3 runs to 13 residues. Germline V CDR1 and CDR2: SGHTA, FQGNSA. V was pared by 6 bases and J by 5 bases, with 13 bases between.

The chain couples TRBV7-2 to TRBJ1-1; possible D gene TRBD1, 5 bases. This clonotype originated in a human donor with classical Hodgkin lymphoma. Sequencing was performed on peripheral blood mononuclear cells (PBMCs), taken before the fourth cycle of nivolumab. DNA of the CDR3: TGTGCCAGCAGTTTACAGGTAAAGACTGAAGCTTTCTTT. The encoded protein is CASSLQVKTEAFF.